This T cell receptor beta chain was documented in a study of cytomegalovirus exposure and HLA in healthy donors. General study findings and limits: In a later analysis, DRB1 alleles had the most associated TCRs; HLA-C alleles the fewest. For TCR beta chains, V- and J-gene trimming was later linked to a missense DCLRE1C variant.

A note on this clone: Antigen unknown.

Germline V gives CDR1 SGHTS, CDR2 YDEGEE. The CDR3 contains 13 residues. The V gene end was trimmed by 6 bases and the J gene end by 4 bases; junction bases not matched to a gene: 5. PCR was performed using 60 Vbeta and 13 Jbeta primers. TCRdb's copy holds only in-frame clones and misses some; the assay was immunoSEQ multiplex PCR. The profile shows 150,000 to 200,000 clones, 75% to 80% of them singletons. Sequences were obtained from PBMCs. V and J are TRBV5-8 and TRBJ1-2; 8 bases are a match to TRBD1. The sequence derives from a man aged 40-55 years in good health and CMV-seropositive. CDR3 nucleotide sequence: TGTGCCAGCACGGACAGGGAGGCCTATGGCTACACCTTC. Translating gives CASTDREAYGYTF.